Below, 7 T cell receptor beta chains from the same sample are listed, as sequenced in a study of siplizumab effects on memory and regulatory T cells. Using immunoSEQ multiplex PCR, the repertoire was profiled, and TCRdb retains in-frame clones only, with some absent. Of just under 8,000 clones listed, about two fifths were seen once; the top ten hold around 5%. Cells of the mixed lymphocyte reaction were cocultured at 37 degrees C for 5 to 6 days. The antigens these receptors bind are not known. Sequencing was carried out using CFSE-low (dividing) CD8+ T cells sorted from an allogeneic mixed lymphocyte reaction. Receptors originate from a human donor in good health; the cells came from an allogeneic mixed lymphocyte reaction.

Within the sample, this clone is medium-sized. This chain uses TRBV30 with TRBJ2-7, with a tentative D call TRBD1 (5 bases). Germline V gene data show CDR1 as GTSNPN and CDR2 as SVGIG (reference sequence). V dropped 0 bases and J dropped 3 bases, with 9 bases sitting between them. The CDR3 runs to 13 residues. CDR3 in DNA: TGTGCCTGGAGTGTATCGCAGGGCTACGAGCAGTACTTC. Its protein product is CAWSVSQGYEQYF.

This clone is labeled medium-sized (0.01 to 0.1%). The V gene is TRBV30, the J gene TRBJ1-1; D call uncertain. This CDR3 region has 14 residues. Germline-derived CDR1 and CDR2 are GTSNPN and SVGIG (reference sequence). Between the trimmed V and J ends, which lost 4 bases and 2 bases, there was a span of 14 bases. The CDR3 sequence: CAWTPSRLNTEAFF. CDR3 DNA sequence: TGTGCCTGGACCCCCAGCAGGCTCAACACTGAAGCTTTCTTT.

With respect to this clone: A far larger clone is off by one base, so a read error is likely. Distinct nucleotide sequences in the sample also encode this CDR3. As DNA, the CDR3 is TGCAGCGTTGGGGGGGGGTACGAGCAGTACTTC. This encodes CSVGGGYEQYF. J is TRBJ2-7 and V is TRBV29-1; TRBD2 matches 7 bases. Trimming cost V 4 bases and J 4 bases; bases outside gene matches: 1. The CDR3 is 11 residues long. Germline V gene lookup returns CDR1 SQVTM and CDR2 ANQGSEA.

This clone is categorized as medium-sized. J is TRBJ2-7 and V is TRBV7-9; D possibly corresponds to TRBD2 (6 bases). Trimming removed 5 bases from V and 6 bases from J, with 14 bases in between. The CDR3 spans 13 residues. CDR1 SEHNR and CDR2 FQNEAQ come from the germline V gene (reference sequence). The CDR3 DNA reads as TGTGCCAGCAGCAAAGACCTGCGGGGCGAGCAGTACTTC. It encodes CASSKDLRGEQYF.

This clone was found a few times. V usage is TRBV27 and J usage is TRBJ2-7; D is ambiguous. The CDR3 spans 13 residues. The V gene's germline CDR1 is MNHEY and CDR2 SMNVEV (reference sequence). V was pared by 3 bases and J by 0 bases, with 6 bases between. The CDR3 nucleotides are TGTGCCAGCAGTTTCCTTAACTCCTACGAGCAGTACTTC. It yields the protein CASSFLNSYEQYF.

This sequence joins TRBV27 and TRBJ2-1; 10 bases fit TRBD2. Germline values: CDR1 MNHEY, CDR2 SMNVEV (reference sequence). Trimming at V came to 4 bases and at J to 9 bases, leaving 9 bases not matched to a gene. This CDR3 spans 15 amino acids. CDR3 sequence: CASSSGLAVLGEQFF. The CDR3 bases are TGTGCCAGCAGTTCCGGACTAGCGGTTTTGGGTGAGCAGTTCTTC.

This clone was counted a few times. The V gene is TRBV4-3, the J gene TRBJ2-1; D unclear. From germline, CDR1 is LGHNA and CDR2 YSLEER. Trimming stripped 0 bases from V and 1 base from J, with 10 bases between. This CDR3 contains 16 residues. CDR3 DNA sequence: TGCGCCAGCAGCCAAGATTCTGTCGGGTCCTACAATGAGCAGTTCTTC. Its protein is CASSQDSVGSYNEQFF.